This entry concerns a single TCR beta chain. Its specificity is unknown. J was trimmed by 2 bases and V by 4 bases; bases with no gene match: 9. This CDR3 is built from 17 residues. Germline CDR1 and CDR2: SEHNR and FQNEAQ (reference sequence). This entry is derived from a study of PD-1 blockade in mismatch repair-deficient tumors. As for the study in general: Patients had 12 mismatch repair-deficient cancer types, all previously treated and progressing.

Notes on the study in general: Tumor-resident clones, often absent from pretreatment blood, expanded after pembrolizumab and then contracted.

PCR or immunohistochemistry showed mismatch repair deficiency in every enrolled patient. TCRs were sequenced from three patients responding to pembrolizumab. Data came from immunoSEQ multiplex PCR; TCRdb stores just in-frame clones and leaves some out. The table shows over 30,000 clones, with more than 70% occurring only once. The TCR sequence derives from an adult with mismatch repair-deficient cancer. Specimen: PBMCs, collected around 6 weeks after starting pembrolizumab. The rearrangement joins TRBV7-9 to TRBJ2-1, with TRBD2 matching over 9 bases. CDR3 sequence reads: CASSSVRTSATYNEQFF. As DNA, the CDR3 is TGTGCCAGCAGCTCCGTGAGGACTAGCGCTACCTACAATGAGCAGTTCTTC.